This passage covers 22 T cell receptor beta chains from one sample sequenced in a study of T cell changes during pregnancy in multiple sclerosis. The assay was immunoSEQ multiplex PCR, and TCRdb's table has in-frame clones only and misses some. The sample has tens of thousands of clones, just under 95% seen once. Here the sequenced sample was peripheral blood, taken in the third trimester of pregnancy. The origin of the receptors is a female donor in good health, enrolled as a control in a pregnancy study.

On this clone itself: The junction departs from germline at one end; a sequencing error may be responsible. The identical CDR3 is also encoded by other nucleotide sequences in the sample. The chain couples TRBV4-1 to TRBJ2-1; the match to TRBD1 covers 10 bases. The CDR3 totals 15 residues. Germline V gene lookup returns CDR1 MGHRA and CDR2 YSYEKL. The CDR3 spells CASSHPGQGENEQFF. In DNA form, the CDR3 reads TGCGCTAGCAGCCACCCCGGACAGGGGGAGAATGAGCAGTTCTTC.

For this clone: Other DNA sequences in this specimen translate into the identical CDR3. V gene TRBV7-9 combines with J gene TRBJ1-2; 10 positions match TRBD1. From germline, CDR1 is SEHNR and CDR2 FQNEAQ (reference sequence). The CDR3 runs to 13 residues. J was trimmed by 6 bases and V by 5 bases; bases with no gene match: 3. DNA for the CDR3: TGTGCCAGCAGCCTGACAGGGGGCGATGGCTACACCTTC. Translating it yields CASSLTGGDGYTF.

This clone occurred a few times. The chain links TRBV2 to TRBJ2-2; TRBD1 matches 7 bases. Trimming removed 5 bases from V and 6 bases from J; junction bases left unmatched: 9. The CDR3 extends over 15 amino acids. In germline, CDR1 is SNHLY, CDR2 FYNNEI. CDR3 amino acids: CASSRDSPRAGELFF. CDR3 coding DNA: TGTGCCAGCAGTCGGGACAGCCCGAGGGCCGGGGAGCTGTTTTTT.

The chain links TRBV7-2 to TRBJ2-1; 10 nucleotides align to TRBD2. This CDR3 spans 15 amino acids. After removal of 4 bases from V and 8 bases from J, the junction contained 8 bases not matched to a gene. CDR1 SGHTA and CDR2 FQGNSA come from the germline V gene. The CDR3 nucleotides read TGTGCCAGCAGCTCAGCGGGAGGGCCTGGGGATGAGCAGTTCTTC. It specifies CASSSAGGPGDEQFF.

The gene calls are TRBV5-1 and TRBJ2-2, with 12 bases identical to TRBD2. Germline lookup yields CDR1 SGHRS and CDR2 YFSETQ. V was clipped by 2 bases and J by 1 base; unmatched bases: 0. CDR3 length equals 16 residues. CDR3 sequence (DNA): TGCGCCAGCAGCTTACTAGCGGGAGGGAACACCGGGGAGCTGTTTTTT. Translating gives CASSLLAGGNTGELFF.

The genes are TRBV28 and TRBJ2-1; TRBD2 is a possible D gene (5 bases). This CDR3 is 17 amino acids long. Germline V gene lookup returns CDR1 MDHEN and CDR2 SYDVKM. V gave up 7 bases and J gave up 3 bases, with 22 bases separating them. In nucleotides, the CDR3 is TGTGCCAGCATCAACCCGGGCCTAGCTGAGATCTACAATGAGCAGTTCTTC. Amino acids: CASINPGLAEIYNEQFF.

This clone showed up just once. This rearrangement joins TRBV6-6 to TRBJ2-7, with 8 bases fitting TRBD1. This CDR3 is built from 16 residues. In germline, CDR1 is MNHNY, CDR2 SVGAGI (reference sequence). V lost 2 bases, J lost 0 bases, and 6 bases stayed unmatched. CDR3 protein: CASSYRQGFHSYEQYF. The CDR3 DNA is TGTGCCAGCAGTTACCGACAGGGGTTCCACTCCTACGAGCAGTACTTC.

The chain uses TRBV4-2 and TRBJ2-5; TRBD1 is a possible D gene (5 bases). This CDR3 contains 16 residues. V dropped 0 bases and J dropped 5 bases, with 16 bases sitting between them. The V gene's germline CDR1 is LGHNA and CDR2 YNFKEQ. The DNA for the CDR3 is TGTGCCAGCAGCCAAGAACGAAGCGACAGATCGGAGACCCAGTACTTC. Translating gives CASSQERSDRSETQYF.

The CDR3 nucleotides are TGTGCCAGCGGCCGAGACAGGAACTCTGGAAACACCATATATTTT. This codes for CASGRDRNSGNTIYF. This chain joins TRBV2 and TRBJ1-3; D may be TRBD1 (6 bases). Germline lookup yields CDR1 SNHLY and CDR2 FYNNEI. The length of the CDR3 is 15 residues. Between the trimmed V and J ends, which lost 8 bases and 0 bases, there was a span of 14 bases.

This chain links TRBV7-8 with TRBJ2-7, with unresolved D. Germline-derived CDR1 and CDR2 are SGHVS and FQNEAQ. The CDR3 is 14 amino acids. Trimming cost V 1 base and J 4 bases, with 11 bases left between them. Here the CDR3 DNA reads TGTGCCAGCAGCTTAGAGGTATCCGGGTACGAGCAGTACTTC. This gives the protein CASSLEVSGYEQYF.

This rearrangement joins TRBV2 to TRBJ2-2, with D possibly being TRBD1 (6 bases). The ends were cut back, 2 bases at V and 5 bases at J, with 12 bases in the middle. Per the germline V gene, CDR1 is SNHLY and CDR2 is FYNNEI. This CDR3 contains 15 residues. As DNA, the CDR3 is TGTGCCAGCAGTGAAACCGGGACATCGACCGGGGAGCTGTTTTTT. Translation gives CASSETGTSTGELFF.

J is TRBJ2-2 and V is TRBV9; D not resolved. Trimming left V 0 bases short and J 1 base short, with 10 bases between. Germline CDR1 is SGDLS and CDR2 is YYNGEE. This CDR3 has 16 amino acids. The CDR3 nucleotides are TGTGCCAGCAGCGTAGGACACAGAGAGAACACCGGGGAGCTGTTTTTT. Its protein product is CASSVGHRENTGELFF.

V and J are TRBV28 and TRBJ1-1; a possible D gene is TRBD1 (6 bases). This CDR3 region has 15 residues. Germline loops: CDR1 MDHEN, CDR2 SYDVKM. V was pared by 1 base and J by 3 bases, with 12 bases between. The CDR3, as DNA: TGTGCCAGCAGTTTATTGGGGGGGGCGCACACTGAAGCTTTCTTT. Translated, it gives CASSLLGGAHTEAFF.

This chain connects TRBV2 to TRBJ2-1; 7 bases match TRBD2. Germline V CDR1 and CDR2: SNHLY, FYNNEI. After removal of 4 bases from V and 4 bases from J, the junction contained 13 bases not matched to a gene. The length of the CDR3 is 17 residues. The CDR3 sequence: CASSVPLGRAIYNEQFF. The CDR3, as DNA: TGTGCCAGCAGTGTCCCCTTAGGGAGGGCGATATACAATGAGCAGTTCTTC.

With regard to this clone: The junction does not match germline at one end; this may be a read error. The V gene is TRBV5-1, the J gene TRBJ2-1; D may be TRBD2 (6 bases). The CDR3 runs to 14 residues. Per germline, CDR1 SGHRS and CDR2 YFSETQ. The CDR3: CASSPSGGYSEQFF. The CDR3 region has the DNA TGCGCCAGCAGCCCCTCTGGAGGGTACAGTGAGCAGTTCTTC.

The chain recombines TRBV7-4 with TRBJ1-4; tentatively, D is TRBD1 (6 bases). Germline CDR1 is SGHVT and CDR2 is SQSDAQ. V shed 5 bases and J shed 10 bases, with 20 bases lying between them. This CDR3 is built from 15 residues. The CDR3 bases are TGTGCCAGCAGCGCCCGACAGCCTCGAGGGGGAAAACTGTTTTTT. Translated, it gives CASSARQPRGGKLFF.

V gene TRBV19 combines with J gene TRBJ2-3; 7 bases line up with TRBD2. This CDR3 has 14 residues. With 4 bases clipped from V and 5 bases from J, the junction kept 6 bases outside the gene matches. CDR1 is LNHDA, CDR2 SQIVND, per germline (reference sequence). As DNA, the CDR3 is TGTGCCAGTAGTACCCGACTAGCAGTAGATACGCAGTATTTT. It translates to CASSTRLAVDTQYF.

The chain links TRBV7-6 to TRBJ2-1; TRBD2 might be the D (6 bases). The germline V gene has CDR1 SGHVS and CDR2 FNYEAQ. Trimming removed 1 base at V and 9 bases at J, with 22 bases between. The CDR3 runs to 17 residues. As DNA, the CDR3 is TGTGCCAGCAGCTTAGAGGACGTAACTAGCTTACCCTGTGAGCAGTTCTTC. It codes for CASSLEDVTSLPCEQFF.

The chain couples TRBV19 to TRBJ2-5; weak D call: TRBD2 (7 bases). The germline gives CDR1 LNHDA, CDR2 SQIVND (reference sequence). V was trimmed by 2 bases and J by 5 bases, leaving 15 bases between them. The CDR3 covers 15 residues. CDR3 sequence (DNA): TGTGCCAGTAGTATACTTGGCGGGGGCAGGGAGACCCAGTACTTC. It is translated as CASSILGGGRETQYF.

The CDR3 DNA sequence: TGTGCCAGCACCGCTCCGGGACAGGCGAGAGGGACTGAAGCTTTCTTT. Protein product: CASTAPGQARGTEAFF. V is TRBV7-2 and J is TRBJ1-1; 8 nucleotides agree with TRBD1. Germline V gene lookup returns CDR1 SGHTA and CDR2 FQGNSA. The length of the CDR3 is 16 residues. V lost 7 bases and J lost 5; bases outside the gene matches: 15.

V gene TRBV5-4 combines with J gene TRBJ2-7, with D possibly being TRBD2 (6 bases). The germline CDR1 and CDR2 sequences are SGHNT and YYREEE (reference sequence). Trimming removed 0 bases at V and 1 base at J, with 11 bases between. This CDR3 has 15 residues. The CDR3 coding sequence is TGTGCCAGCAGCTTGGGGGCGGGGTGGTCCTACGAGCAGTACTTC. It is translated as CASSLGAGWSYEQYF.

J is TRBJ2-5 and V is TRBV28; a weak D match, TRBD2 (5 bases). The J call could be wrong; TRBJ2-7 is a better fit for the DNA end. The CDR3 sequence is 12 residues long. The germline CDR1 and CDR2 sequences are MDHEN and SYDVKM. Here the CDR3 reads CASSPPGYEQYF. The CDR3 nucleotides read TGTGCCAGCAGCCCCCCGGGATACGAGCAGTACTTC.